This TCR beta chain was identified in a study of CD8+ T cells in alopecia areata. Study-wide context: Treated patients were scored for severity by percent of scalp affected.

Germline CDR1 is SQVTM and CDR2 is ANQGSEA. The V end was cut by 3 bases, the J end by 2 bases, with 21 bases between. The CDR3 is 17 amino acids. This clone occurred a few times. Its target is not known. Study-level findings and limits: Tofacitinib delivered significant drops in scalp clonality and in expanded CD8+ clones among the top 100. Under tofacitinib, numerous expanded lesional clonotypes remained detectable in scalp and blood.

The treatment is: oral pan-JAK inhibitor, 5-10 mg twice daily. Investigators isolated RNA and reverse transcribed it into cDNA to act as the sequencing template. Clones were sequenced by immunoSEQ multiplex PCR, and TCRdb holds only the in-frame ones, with some missing. The data hold 200,000 or so clones, with 58% observed a single time. The specimen comprised CD4+ T cells sorted from blood, sampled at week 24, from a patient treated with tofacitinib. The chain couples TRBV29-1 to TRBJ2-3; a possible D gene is TRBD1 (6 bases). The sequence was collected from a human donor with alopecia areata. In DNA form, the CDR3 reads TGCAGCGTTGATCCTGAGGGGTACAGGGTCTCCACAGATACGCAGTATTTT. It codes for CSVDPEGYRVSTDTQYF.